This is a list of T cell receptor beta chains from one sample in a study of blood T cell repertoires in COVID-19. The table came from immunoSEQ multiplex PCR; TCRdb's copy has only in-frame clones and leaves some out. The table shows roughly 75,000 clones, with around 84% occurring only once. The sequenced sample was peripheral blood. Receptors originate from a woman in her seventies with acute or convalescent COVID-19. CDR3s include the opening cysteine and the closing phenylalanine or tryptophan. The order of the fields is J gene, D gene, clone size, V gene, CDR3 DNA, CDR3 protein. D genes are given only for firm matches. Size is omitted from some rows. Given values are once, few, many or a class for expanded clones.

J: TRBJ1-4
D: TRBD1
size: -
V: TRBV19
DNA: TGTGCCAGTAGTAACCCGGGACAGGGGGTGACGAGTGAAAAACTGTTTTTT
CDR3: CASSNPGQGVTSEKLFF

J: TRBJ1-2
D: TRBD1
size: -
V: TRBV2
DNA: TGTGCCAGCAGTCAAGACAGGGGGCCGACCTATGGCTACACCTTC
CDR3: CASSQDRGPTYGYTF

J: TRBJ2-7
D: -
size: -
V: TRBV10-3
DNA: TGTGCCATCAGTGGTAGTCCTCCAGGCTACGAGCAGTACTTC
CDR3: CAISGSPPGYEQYF

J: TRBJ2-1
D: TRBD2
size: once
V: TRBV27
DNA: TGTGCCAGCAGTTTATCGGGGTTGCGGGAGGACTACAATGAGCAGTTCTTC
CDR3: CASSLSGLREDYNEQFF

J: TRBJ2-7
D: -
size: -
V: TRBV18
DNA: TGTGCCAGCTCACCAAGTGGGGGACTGGGTTACGAGCAGTACTTC
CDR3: CASSPSGGLGYEQYF

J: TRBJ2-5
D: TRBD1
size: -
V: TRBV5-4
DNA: TGTGCCAGCAGCTACGGACAGGGGGAGACCCAGTACTTC
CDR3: CASSYGQGETQYF

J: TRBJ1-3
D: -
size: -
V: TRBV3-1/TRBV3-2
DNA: TGTGCCAGCACCACTGGCCGGGGGTCCGGAAACACCATATATTTT
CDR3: CASTTGRGSGNTIYF

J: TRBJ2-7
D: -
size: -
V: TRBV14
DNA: TGTGCCAGCAGGCCCACCAACTTCCGCCGGGACACTAGTTACGAGCAGTACTTC
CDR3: CASRPTNFRRDTSYEQYF

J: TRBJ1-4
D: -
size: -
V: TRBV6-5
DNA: TGTGCCAGCAAGGACAGTGGAAATGAAAAACTGTTTTTT
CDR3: CASKDSGNEKLFF

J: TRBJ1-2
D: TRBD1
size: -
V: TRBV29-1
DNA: TGCAGCGTTGAGCACTACCGGGACAGGGCTAAGAAGTCTAACCTCTATGGCTACACCTTC
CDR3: CSVEHYRDRAKKSNLYGYTF

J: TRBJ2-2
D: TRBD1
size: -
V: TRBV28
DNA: TGTGCCAGCAAAGACAGGGCGAACACCGGGGAGCTGTTTTTT
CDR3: CASKDRANTGELFF

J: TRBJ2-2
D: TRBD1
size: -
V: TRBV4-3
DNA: TGCGCCAGCAGCCAAGGGACAGGGGGAAACACCGGGGAGCTGTTTTTT
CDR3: CASSQGTGGNTGELFF

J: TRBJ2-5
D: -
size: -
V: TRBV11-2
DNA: TGTGCCAGCAGCTACGGACTGCTAGAGACCCAGTACTTC
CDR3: CASSYGLLETQYF

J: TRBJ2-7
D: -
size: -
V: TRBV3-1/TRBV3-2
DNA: TGTGCCAGCAGCCAAAGTCCCGCAGGGTCCTACGAGCAGTACTTC
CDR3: CASSQSPAGSYEQYF

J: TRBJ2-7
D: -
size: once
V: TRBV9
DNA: TGTGCCAGCAGCCAAGGAGCAGCGAAACACTACGAGCAGTACTTC
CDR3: CASSQGAAKHYEQYF

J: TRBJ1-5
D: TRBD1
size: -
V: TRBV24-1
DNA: TGTGCCACCAGTGACCTGACCGGACAGGGGGCTTCTACCCACCACGTCTATCAGCCCCAGCATTTT
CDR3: CATSDLTGQGASTHHVYQPQHF

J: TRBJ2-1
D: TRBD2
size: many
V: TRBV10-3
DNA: TGTGCCACGGGACTAGATTTGAATGAGCAGTTCTTC
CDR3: CATGLDLNEQFF

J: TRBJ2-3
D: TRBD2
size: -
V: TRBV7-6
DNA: TGTGCCAGCAGCCAGGGACTAGCGGGGGTGAGCACAGATACGCAGTATTTT
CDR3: CASSQGLAGVSTDTQYF

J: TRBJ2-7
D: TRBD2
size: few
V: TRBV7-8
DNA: TGTGCCAGCAGCTTAGCTAGCGGGAGCTCCTACGAGCAGTACTTC
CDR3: CASSLASGSSYEQYF

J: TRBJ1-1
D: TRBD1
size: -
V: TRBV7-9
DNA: TGTGCCAGCAGCTCACAGGGGGCGGCCACTGAAGCTTTCTTT
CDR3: CASSSQGAATEAFF

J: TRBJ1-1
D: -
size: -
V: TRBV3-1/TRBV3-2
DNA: TGTGCCAGCAGCCACCCTTGGGGGGAGAGCACTGAAGCTTTCTTT
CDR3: CASSHPWGESTEAFF

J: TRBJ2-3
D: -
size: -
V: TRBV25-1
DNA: TGTGCCAGCAGCCGGGACTTAGCCGGCACAGATACGCAGTATTTT
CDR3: CASSRDLAGTDTQYF

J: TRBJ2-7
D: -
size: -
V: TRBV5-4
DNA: TGTGCCAGCAGCTTGGAACAGGTATCCTACGAGCAGTACTTC
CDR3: CASSLEQVSYEQYF

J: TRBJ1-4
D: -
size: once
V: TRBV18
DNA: TGTGCCAGCTCACCGAGCCTCTTTTCCGCTAATGAAAAACTGTTTTTT
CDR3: CASSPSLFSANEKLFF

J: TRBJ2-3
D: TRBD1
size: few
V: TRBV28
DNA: TGTGCCAGCAGCCCCGGGACAGTCACAGATACGCAGTATTTT
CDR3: CASSPGTVTDTQYF

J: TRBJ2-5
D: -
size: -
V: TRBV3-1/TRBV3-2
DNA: TGTGCCAGCAGCCAAGAAGGCGGGGGCGCAGAGACCCAGTACTTC
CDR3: CASSQEGGGAETQYF

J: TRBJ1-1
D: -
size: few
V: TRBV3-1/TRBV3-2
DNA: TGTGCCAGCAGCCAAACTCCCCACGAAGCTTTCTTT
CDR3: CASSQTPHEAFF

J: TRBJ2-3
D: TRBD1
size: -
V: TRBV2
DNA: TGTGCCAGCAGTGACCTGACAGGGGGTCGATCTCCAGATACGCAGTATTTT
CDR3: CASSDLTGGRSPDTQYF

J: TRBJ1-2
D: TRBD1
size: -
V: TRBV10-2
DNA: TGCGCCAGCAGTGACCCGACAGGGAAAGGCTACACCTTC
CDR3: CASSDPTGKGYTF

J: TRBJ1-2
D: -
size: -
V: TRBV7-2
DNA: TGTGCCAGCAGATTTCTAGGACAGACCACAGACTATGGCTACACCTTC
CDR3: CASRFLGQTTDYGYTF